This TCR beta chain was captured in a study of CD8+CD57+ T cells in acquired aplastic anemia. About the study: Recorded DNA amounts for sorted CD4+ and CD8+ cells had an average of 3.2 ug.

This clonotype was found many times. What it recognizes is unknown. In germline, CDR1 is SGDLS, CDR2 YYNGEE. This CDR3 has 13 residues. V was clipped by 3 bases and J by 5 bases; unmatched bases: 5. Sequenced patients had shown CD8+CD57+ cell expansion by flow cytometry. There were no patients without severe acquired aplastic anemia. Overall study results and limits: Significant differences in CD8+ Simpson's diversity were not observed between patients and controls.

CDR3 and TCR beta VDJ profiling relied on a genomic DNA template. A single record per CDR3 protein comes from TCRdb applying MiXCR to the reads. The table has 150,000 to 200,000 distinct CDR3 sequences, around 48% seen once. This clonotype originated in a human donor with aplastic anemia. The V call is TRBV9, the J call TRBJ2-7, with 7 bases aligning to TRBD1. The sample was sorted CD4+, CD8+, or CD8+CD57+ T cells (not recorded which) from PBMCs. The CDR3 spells CASSARGRDEQYF. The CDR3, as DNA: TGTGCCAGCAGCGCGAGGGGGCGCGACGAGCAGTACTTC.